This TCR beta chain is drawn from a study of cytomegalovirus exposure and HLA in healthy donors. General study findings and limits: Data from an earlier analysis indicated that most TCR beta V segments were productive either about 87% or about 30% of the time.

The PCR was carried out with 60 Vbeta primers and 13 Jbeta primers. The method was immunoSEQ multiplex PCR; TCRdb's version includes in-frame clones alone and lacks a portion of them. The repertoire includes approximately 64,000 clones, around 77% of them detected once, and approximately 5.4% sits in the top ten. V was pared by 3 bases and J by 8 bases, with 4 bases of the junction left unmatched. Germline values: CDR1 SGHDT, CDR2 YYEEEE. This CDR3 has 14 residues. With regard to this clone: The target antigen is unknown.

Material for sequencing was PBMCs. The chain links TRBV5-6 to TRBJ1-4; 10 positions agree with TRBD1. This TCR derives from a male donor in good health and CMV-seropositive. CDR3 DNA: TGTGCCAGCAGCTACCGGGACAGGGGCGAAAAACTGTTTTTT. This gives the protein CASSYRDRGEKLFF.